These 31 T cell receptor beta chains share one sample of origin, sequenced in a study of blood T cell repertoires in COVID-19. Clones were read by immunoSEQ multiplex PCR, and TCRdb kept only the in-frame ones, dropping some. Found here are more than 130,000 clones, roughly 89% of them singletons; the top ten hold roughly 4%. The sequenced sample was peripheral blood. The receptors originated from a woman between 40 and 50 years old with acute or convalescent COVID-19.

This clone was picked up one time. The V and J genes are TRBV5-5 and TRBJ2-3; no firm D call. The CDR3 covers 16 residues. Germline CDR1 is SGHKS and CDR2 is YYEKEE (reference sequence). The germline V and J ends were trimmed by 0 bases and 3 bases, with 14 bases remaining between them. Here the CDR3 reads CASSLDAAAATDTQYF. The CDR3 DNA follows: TGTGCCAGCAGCTTGGACGCGGCAGCCGCAACAGATACGCAGTATTTT.

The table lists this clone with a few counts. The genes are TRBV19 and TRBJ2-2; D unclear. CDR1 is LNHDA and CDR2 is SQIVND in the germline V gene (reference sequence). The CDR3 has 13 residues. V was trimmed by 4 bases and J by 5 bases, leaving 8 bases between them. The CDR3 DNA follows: TGTGCCAGTAGTAACCGGGTTACCGGGGAGCTGTTTTTT. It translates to CASSNRVTGELFF.

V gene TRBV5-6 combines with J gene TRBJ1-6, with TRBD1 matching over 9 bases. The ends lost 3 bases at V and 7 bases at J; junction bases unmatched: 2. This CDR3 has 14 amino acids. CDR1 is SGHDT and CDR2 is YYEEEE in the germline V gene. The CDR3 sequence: CASSSDRGNSPLHF. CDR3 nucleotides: TGTGCCAGCAGCTCGGACAGGGGAAATTCACCCCTCCACTTT.

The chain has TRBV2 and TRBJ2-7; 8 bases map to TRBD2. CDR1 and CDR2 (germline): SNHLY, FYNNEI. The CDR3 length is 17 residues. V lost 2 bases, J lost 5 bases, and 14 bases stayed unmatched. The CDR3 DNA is TGTGCCAGCAGTGAACTGCCCCGACTAGCGCGAGAGGACGAGCAGTACTTC. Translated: CASSELPRLAREDEQYF.

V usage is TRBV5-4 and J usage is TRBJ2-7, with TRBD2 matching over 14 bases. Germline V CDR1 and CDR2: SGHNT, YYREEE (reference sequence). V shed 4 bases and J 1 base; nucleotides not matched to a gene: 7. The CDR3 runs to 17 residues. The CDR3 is CASSPMGLAGVSYEQYF. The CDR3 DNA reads TGTGCCAGCAGCCCAATGGGACTAGCGGGGGTTTCCTACGAGCAGTACTTC. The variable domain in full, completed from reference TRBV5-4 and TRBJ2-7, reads ETGVTQSPTHLIKTRGQQVTLRCSSQSGHNTVSWYQQALGQGPQFIFQYYREEENGRGNFPPRFSGLQFPNYSSELNVNALELDDSALYLCASSPMGLAGVSYEQYFGPGTRLTVT.

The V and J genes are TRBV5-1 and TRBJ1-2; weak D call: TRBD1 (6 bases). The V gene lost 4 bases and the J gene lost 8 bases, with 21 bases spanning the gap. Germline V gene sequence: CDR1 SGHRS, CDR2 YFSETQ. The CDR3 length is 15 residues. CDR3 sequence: CASSITYLQGIGYTF. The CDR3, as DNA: TGCGCCAGCAGCATCACTTACCTCCAGGGGATCGGCTACACCTTC.

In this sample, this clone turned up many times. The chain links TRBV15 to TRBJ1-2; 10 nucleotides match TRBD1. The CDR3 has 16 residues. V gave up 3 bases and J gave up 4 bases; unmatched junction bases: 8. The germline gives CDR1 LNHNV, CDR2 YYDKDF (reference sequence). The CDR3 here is CATSSPSRDRGYGYTF. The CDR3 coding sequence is TGTGCCACCAGCAGTCCGAGCCGGGACAGGGGCTATGGCTACACCTTC. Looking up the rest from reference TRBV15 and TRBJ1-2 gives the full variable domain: DAMVIQNPRYQVTQFGKPVTLSCSQTLNHNVMYWYQQKSSQAPKLLFHYYDKDFNNEADTPDNFQSRRPNTSFCFLDIRSPGLGDTAMYLCATSSPSRDRGYGYTFGSGTRLTVV.

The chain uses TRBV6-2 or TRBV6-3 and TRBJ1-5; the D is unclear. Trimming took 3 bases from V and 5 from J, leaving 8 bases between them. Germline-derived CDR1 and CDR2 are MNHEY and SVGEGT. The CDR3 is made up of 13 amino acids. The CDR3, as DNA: TGTGCCAGCAGTTATATCCCTTATCAGCCCCAGCATTTT. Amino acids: CASSYIPYQPQHF.

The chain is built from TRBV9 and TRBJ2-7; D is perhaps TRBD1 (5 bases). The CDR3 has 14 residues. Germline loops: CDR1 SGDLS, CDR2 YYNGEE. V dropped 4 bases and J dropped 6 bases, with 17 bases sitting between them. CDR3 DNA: TGTGCCAGCAGCTCTCAGACAGAGTTCGGCGAGCAGTACTTC. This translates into CASSSQTEFGEQYF.

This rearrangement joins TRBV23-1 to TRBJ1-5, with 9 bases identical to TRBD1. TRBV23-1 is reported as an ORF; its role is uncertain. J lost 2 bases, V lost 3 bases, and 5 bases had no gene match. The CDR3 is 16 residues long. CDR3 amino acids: CASSHETGGGNQPQHF. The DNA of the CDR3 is TGCGCCAGCAGTCATGAGACAGGGGGAGGCAATCAGCCCCAGCATTTT.

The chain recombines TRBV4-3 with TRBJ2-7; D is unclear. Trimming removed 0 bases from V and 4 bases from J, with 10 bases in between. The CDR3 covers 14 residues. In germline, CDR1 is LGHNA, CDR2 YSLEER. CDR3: CASSQDSAEYEQYF. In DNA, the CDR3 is TGCGCCAGCAGCCAAGATTCGGCGGAATACGAGCAGTACTTC.

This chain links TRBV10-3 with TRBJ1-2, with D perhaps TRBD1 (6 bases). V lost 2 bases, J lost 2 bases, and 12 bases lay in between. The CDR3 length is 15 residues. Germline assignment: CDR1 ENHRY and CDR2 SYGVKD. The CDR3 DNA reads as TGTGCCATCAGTGAGACTGTGAGGGGGAACTATGGCTACACCTTC. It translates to CAISETVRGNYGYTF.

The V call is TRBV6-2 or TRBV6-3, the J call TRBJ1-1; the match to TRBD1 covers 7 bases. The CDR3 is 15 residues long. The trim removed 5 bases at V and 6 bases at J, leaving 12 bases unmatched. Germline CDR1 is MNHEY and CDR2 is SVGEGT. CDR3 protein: CASSQIQTGHPEAFF. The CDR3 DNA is TGTGCCAGCAGTCAGATACAGACAGGGCACCCTGAAGCTTTCTTT.

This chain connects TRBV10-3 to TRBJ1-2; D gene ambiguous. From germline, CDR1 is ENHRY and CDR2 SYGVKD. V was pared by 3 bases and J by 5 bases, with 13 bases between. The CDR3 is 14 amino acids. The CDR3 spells CAISEAPGIYGYTF. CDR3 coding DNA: TGTGCCATCAGTGAAGCGCCGGGGATATATGGCTACACCTTC.

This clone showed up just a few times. CDR3 residues: CASSHQLGWDEQFF. The CDR3 nucleotides read TGCGCCAGCAGCCATCAGCTAGGATGGGATGAGCAGTTCTTC. The chain couples TRBV4-1 to TRBJ2-1; D is unclear. Deletions cut 3 bases from V and 8 bases from J, with 14 bases between. Germline loops: CDR1 MGHRA, CDR2 YSYEKL. CDR3 size: 14 residues.

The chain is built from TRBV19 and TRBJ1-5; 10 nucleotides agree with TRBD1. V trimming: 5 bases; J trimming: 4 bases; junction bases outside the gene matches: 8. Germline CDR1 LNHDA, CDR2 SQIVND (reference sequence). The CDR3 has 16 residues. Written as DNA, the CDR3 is TGTGCCAGTAGTCTCCGGGACAGGGGTCGAAATCAGCCCCAGCATTTT. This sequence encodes CASSLRDRGRNQPQHF.

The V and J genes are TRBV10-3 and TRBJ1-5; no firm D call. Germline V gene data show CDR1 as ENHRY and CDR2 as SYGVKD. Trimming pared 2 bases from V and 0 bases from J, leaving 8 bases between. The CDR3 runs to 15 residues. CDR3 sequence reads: CAISEERDSNQPQHF. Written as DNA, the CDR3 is TGTGCCATCAGTGAGGAGAGAGATAGCAATCAGCCCCAGCATTTT.

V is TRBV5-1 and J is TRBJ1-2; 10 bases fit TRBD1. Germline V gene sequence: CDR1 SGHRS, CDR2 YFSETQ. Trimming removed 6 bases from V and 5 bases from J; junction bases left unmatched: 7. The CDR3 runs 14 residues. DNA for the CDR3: TGCGCCAGCACTGTCGGGACAGGGGTATATGGCTACACCTTC. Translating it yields CASTVGTGVYGYTF.

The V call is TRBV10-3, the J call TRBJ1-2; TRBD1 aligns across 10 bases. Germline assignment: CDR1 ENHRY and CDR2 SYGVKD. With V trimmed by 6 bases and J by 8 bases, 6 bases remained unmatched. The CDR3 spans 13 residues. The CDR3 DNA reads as TGTGCCATCAGGACAGGGGGCGCGGAGGGCTACACCTTC. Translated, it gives CAIRTGGAEGYTF.

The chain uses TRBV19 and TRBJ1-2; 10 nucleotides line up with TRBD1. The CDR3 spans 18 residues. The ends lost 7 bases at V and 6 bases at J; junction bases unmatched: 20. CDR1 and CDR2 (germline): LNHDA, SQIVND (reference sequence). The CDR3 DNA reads TGTGCCAGTAAACCCCCCCCCACCCTGGACAGGGGGTATAATGGCTACACCTTC. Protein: CASKPPPTLDRGYNGYTF.

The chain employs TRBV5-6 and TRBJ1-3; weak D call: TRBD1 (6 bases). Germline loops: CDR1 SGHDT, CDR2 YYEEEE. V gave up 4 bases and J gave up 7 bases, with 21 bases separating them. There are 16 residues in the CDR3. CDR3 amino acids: CASSQYQGKVRNTIYF. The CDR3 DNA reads TGTGCCAGCAGCCAATATCAGGGGAAGGTGAGGAACACCATATATTTT.

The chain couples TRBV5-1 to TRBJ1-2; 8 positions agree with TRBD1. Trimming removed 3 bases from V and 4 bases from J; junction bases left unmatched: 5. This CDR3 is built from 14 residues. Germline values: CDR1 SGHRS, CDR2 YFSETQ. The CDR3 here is CASSSGTGFYGYTF. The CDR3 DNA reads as TGCGCCAGCAGCTCCGGGACAGGTTTCTATGGCTACACCTTC.

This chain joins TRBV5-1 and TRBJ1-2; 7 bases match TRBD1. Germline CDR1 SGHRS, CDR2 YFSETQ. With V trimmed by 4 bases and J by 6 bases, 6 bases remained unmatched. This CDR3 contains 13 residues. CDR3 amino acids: CASSRGQLDGYTF. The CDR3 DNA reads TGCGCCAGCAGCCGGGGACAGTTGGATGGCTACACCTTC.

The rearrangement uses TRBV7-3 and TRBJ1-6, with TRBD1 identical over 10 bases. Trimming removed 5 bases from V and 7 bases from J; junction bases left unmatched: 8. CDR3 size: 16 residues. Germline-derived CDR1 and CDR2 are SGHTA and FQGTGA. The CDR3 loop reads CASSPDRGRGNSPLHF. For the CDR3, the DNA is TGTGCCAGCAGCCCGGACAGGGGGAGGGGAAATTCACCCCTCCACTTT.

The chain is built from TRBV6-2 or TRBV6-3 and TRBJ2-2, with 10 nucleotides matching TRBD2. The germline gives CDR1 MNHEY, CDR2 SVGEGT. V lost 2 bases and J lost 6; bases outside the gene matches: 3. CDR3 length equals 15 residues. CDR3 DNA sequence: TGTGCCAGCAGTTACCTAGCGGGAGCGTCCGGGGAGCTGTTTTTT. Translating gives CASSYLAGASGELFF.

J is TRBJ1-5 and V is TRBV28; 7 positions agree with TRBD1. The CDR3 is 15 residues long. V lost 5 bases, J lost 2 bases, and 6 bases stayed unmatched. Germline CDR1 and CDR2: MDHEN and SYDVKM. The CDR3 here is CASSPPTGGNQPQHF. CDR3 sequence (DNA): TGTGCCAGCAGTCCCCCAACAGGGGGCAATCAGCCCCAGCATTTT.

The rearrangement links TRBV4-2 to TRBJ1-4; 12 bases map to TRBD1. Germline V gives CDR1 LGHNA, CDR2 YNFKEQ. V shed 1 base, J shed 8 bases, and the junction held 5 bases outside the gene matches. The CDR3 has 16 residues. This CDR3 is CASSQVEGQGAEKLFF. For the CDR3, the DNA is TGTGCCAGCAGCCAAGTTGAGGGACAGGGGGCAGAAAAACTGTTTTTT.

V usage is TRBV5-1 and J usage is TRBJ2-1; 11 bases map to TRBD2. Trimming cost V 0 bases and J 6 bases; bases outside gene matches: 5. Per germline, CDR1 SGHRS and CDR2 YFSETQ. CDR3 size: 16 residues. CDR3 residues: CASSLGYGTSGNEQFF. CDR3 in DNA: TGCGCCAGCAGCTTGGGCTACGGGACTAGCGGCAATGAGCAGTTCTTC.

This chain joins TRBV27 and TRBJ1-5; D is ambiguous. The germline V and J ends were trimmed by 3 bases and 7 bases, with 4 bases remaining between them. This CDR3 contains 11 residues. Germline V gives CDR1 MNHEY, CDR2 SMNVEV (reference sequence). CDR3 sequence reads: CASSFRQPQHF. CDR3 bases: TGTGCCAGCAGTTTCAGGCAGCCCCAGCATTTT.

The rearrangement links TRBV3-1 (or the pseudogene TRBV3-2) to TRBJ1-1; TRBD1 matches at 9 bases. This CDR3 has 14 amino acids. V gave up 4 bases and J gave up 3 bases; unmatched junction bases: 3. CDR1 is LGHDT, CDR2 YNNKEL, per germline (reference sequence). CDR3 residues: CASSPRTGDTEAFF. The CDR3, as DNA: TGTGCCAGCAGCCCCCGGACAGGGGACACTGAAGCTTTCTTT.

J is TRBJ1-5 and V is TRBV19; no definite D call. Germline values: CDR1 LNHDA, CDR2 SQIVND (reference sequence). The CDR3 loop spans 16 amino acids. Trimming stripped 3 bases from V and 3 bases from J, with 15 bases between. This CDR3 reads CASSILPGFNNQPQHF. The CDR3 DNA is TGTGCCAGTAGTATCCTTCCCGGGTTTAACAATCAGCCCCAGCATTTT.